The clone carrying this T cell receptor beta chain was seen only once. This sample was included in a study of control samples from healthy donors and cancer patients. Trimming removed 6 bases at V and 4 bases at J, with 15 bases between. The CDR3 is 14 residues long. CDR1 is WNHNN and CDR2 is SYGVQD in the germline V gene (reference sequence). Assay: immunoSEQ multiplex PCR; the TCRdb copy retains only in-frame clones and omits some. Of under 450,000 clones listed, over 75% were seen once; the top ten hold 5% to 7%. The clonotype comes from a man aged 35 to 55 with head and neck cancer. The sample comprised PBMCs. The rearrangement uses TRBV10-1 and TRBJ2-5; D is unresolved. The CDR3 region has the DNA TGCGCCAGCAGACCTCCCCGGCGCTTAGAGACCCAGTACTTC. Translating gives CASRPPRRLETQYF.